Listed below are T cell receptor beta chains from one sample, sequenced in a study of vaccination effects on CD4 cells after COVID-19. The method was immunoSEQ multiplex PCR; TCRdb's version includes in-frame clones alone and lacks a portion of them. The repertoire has about 74,000 clones, roughly three quarters of them found once; the top ten carry roughly 2%. Their antigens are not known. The specimen was CD4+ T cells from PBMCs cultured without peptide, collected before COVID-19 vaccination. These receptors were taken from a human donor who received a COVID-19 vaccine. CDR3s include the opening cysteine and the closing phenylalanine or tryptophan. The order of the fields is D gene, V gene, clone size, J gene, CDR3 DNA, CDR3 protein. The D gene is left open where the match is weak. Clone size is not always given. Where it is, it says once, few, many or a class for expanded clones.

NA	TRBV7-2	NA	TRBJ2-1	TGTGCCAGCAGCTTGGCCCTATACAATGAGCAGTTCTTC	CASSLALYNEQFF
NA	TRBV7-2	NA	TRBJ2-5	TGTGCCAGCAGCATAGAGACCCAGTACTTC	CASSIETQYF
TRBD2	TRBV5-1	NA	TRBJ2-3	TGCGCCAGCAGCTTAATGGGACTAGCGGGGGGCACAGATACGCAGTATTTT	CASSLMGLAGGTDTQYF
NA	TRBV29-1	NA	TRBJ2-6	TGCAGCGTTGATATTGGGGCCAACGTCCTGACTTTC	CSVDIGANVLTF
TRBD1	TRBV5-1	NA	TRBJ2-2	TGCGCCAGCAGCTTAACGTACGGACAGGGCGTAGGAAGAACCGGGGAGCTGTTTTTT	CASSLTYGQGVGRTGELFF
NA	TRBV11-2	NA	TRBJ1-5	TGTGCCAGCAGCCCGGGGGGGCCTCAGCCCCAGCATTTT	CASSPGGPQPQHF
TRBD1	TRBV2	few	TRBJ2-5	TGTGCCAGCAGCCGGGACAGGGAGGCGACCCAGTACTTC	CASSRDREATQYF
TRBD1	TRBV19	NA	TRBJ1-1	TGTGCCAGTAGGACATCGGGAAAGGACAGGTATGAAGCTTTCTTT	CASRTSGKDRYEAFF
NA	TRBV7-3	NA	TRBJ2-3	TGTGCCAGCAGCTTAAATGGGGACACGAATACGCAGTATTTT	CASSLNGDTNTQYF
NA	TRBV7-9	few	TRBJ2-2	TGTGCCAGCGGTCCAGGGAGCACAAACACCGGGGAGCTGTTTTTT	CASGPGSTNTGELFF
TRBD1	TRBV5-1	few	TRBJ1-3	TGCGCCAGCAGCGCCACTATGGGACAGGGTGGAAACACCATATATTTT	CASSATMGQGGNTIYF
TRBD2	TRBV9	NA	TRBJ2-4	TGTGCCAGCAGCGGAGAGGGGGGAAGCGGGGGTCGGGCCAAAAACATTCAGTACTTC	CASSGEGGSGGRAKNIQYF
NA	TRBV6-6	NA	TRBJ1-1	TGTGCCAGCAGTTACAAGCTCGGCAGGGCGGACACTGAAGCTTTCTTT	CASSYKLGRADTEAFF
NA	TRBV4-3	NA	TRBJ2-3	TGCGCCAGCAGCCAAGTCGGCATATCAAGCACAGATACGCAGTATTTT	CASSQVGISSTDTQYF
TRBD1	TRBV18	NA	TRBJ2-2	TGTGCCAGCTCGGGACAGGTCACCGGGGAGCTGTTTTTT	CASSGQVTGELFF
TRBD2	TRBV5-4	NA	TRBJ2-1	TGTGCCAGCAGCCCGTTAGCGGGGGGTAGCGATGAGCAGTTCTTC	CASSPLAGGSDEQFF
NA	TRBV7-9	NA	TRBJ1-5	TGTGCCAGCAGCTTCGGGGGGGACCAGCCCCAGCATTTT	CASSFGGDQPQHF
NA	TRBV18	NA	TRBJ1-4	TGTGCCAGCTCCGACACAGGGTTTAATGAAAAACTGTTTTTT	CASSDTGFNEKLFF
TRBD2	TRBV6-5	NA	TRBJ2-5	TGTGCCAGCAGGTCTAGCGGGGGTTTCCAAGAGACCCAGTACTTC	CASRSSGGFQETQYF
TRBD2	TRBV5-6	NA	TRBJ2-5	TGTGCCAGCAGTACCCCTAGCGGGGGGGAGACCCAGTACTTC	CASSTPSGGETQYF
TRBD2	TRBV5-4	NA	TRBJ2-1	TGTGCCAGCAGCCGAAAGCGGGGGGGACACAATGAGCAGTTCTTC	CASSRKRGGHNEQFF
TRBD2	TRBV5-1	NA	TRBJ2-1	TGCGCCAGCAGCTTGGTAGGGCGGGGGGGGATCAATGAGCAGTTCTTC	CASSLVGRGGINEQFF
NA	TRBV18	few	TRBJ2-3	TGTGCCAGCTCACTCATCCTGGCTAGCACAGATACGCAGTATTTT	CASSLILASTDTQYF
NA	TRBV4-1	NA	TRBJ1-3	TGCGCCAGCAGCCCCGTAGGGCCGGGAAACACCATATATTTT	CASSPVGPGNTIYF
NA	TRBV24-1	NA	TRBJ2-2	TGTGCCACCAGTGATCAAACAGGGAACACCGGGGAGCTGTTTTTT	CATSDQTGNTGELFF
NA	TRBV25-1	NA	TRBJ1-2	TGTGCCAGCCGAGGGCGGAATAACTATGGCTACACCTTC	CASRGRNNYGYTF
NA	TRBV19	once	TRBJ1-3	TGTGCCAGTAGGCCCAAGGGGTCCGGAAACACCATATATTTT	CASRPKGSGNTIYF
NA	TRBV6-5	NA	TRBJ2-6	TGTGCCAGCAGGGGATCATACTCTGGGGCCAACGTCCTGACTTTC	CASRGSYSGANVLTF
NA	TRBV15	NA	TRBJ1-1	TGTGCCACCAGTGGTGCAGTGCAGGAGGCTTTCTTT	CATSGAVQEAFF
NA	TRBV6-5	NA	TRBJ1-1	TGTGCCAGCAGTCCCGTCGGCACTGAAGCTTTCTTT	CASSPVGTEAFF
NA	TRBV11-1	NA	TRBJ1-5	TGTGCCAGCAGCTTAGAGCAAGGGTCTCGTCAGCCCCAGCATTTT	CASSLEQGSRQPQHF
TRBD1	TRBV27	NA	TRBJ1-1	TGTGCCAGCAGTTTGAGGGGGCAGTACACTGAAGCTTTCTTT	CASSLRGQYTEAFF
TRBD1	TRBV3-1/TRBV3-2	few	TRBJ1-6	TGTGCCAGCAGCCAAGACGCAACTTGGGACAGGGATTCACCCCTCCACTTT	CASSQDATWDRDSPLHF
NA	TRBV11-2	NA	TRBJ1-3	TGTGCCAGCAGCTCGACAGGATCTGGAAACACCATATATTTT	CASSSTGSGNTIYF
NA	TRBV12-3/TRBV12-4	NA	TRBJ2-1	TGTGCCAGCAGAGGGGGCTCCTACAATGAGCAGTTCTTC	CASRGGSYNEQFF
NA	TRBV7-3	NA	TRBJ2-1	TGTGCCAGCAGCTTGGCGGGCCTAACTGATAATGAGCAGTTCTTC	CASSLAGLTDNEQFF
NA	TRBV2	NA	TRBJ2-3	TGTGCCAGCAGTGTTCGGGACTCACGCACAGATACGCAGTATTTT	CASSVRDSRTDTQYF
NA	TRBV6-5	NA	TRBJ1-5	TGTGCCAGCAATTCGGGAGGGGACGGTCAGCCCCAGCATTTT	CASNSGGDGQPQHF
TRBD2	TRBV14	NA	TRBJ2-5	TGTGCCAGCAGCGACCATTTAGCGGGGAGTCAAGAGACCCAGTACTTC	CASSDHLAGSQETQYF
NA	TRBV9	NA	TRBJ2-2	TGTGCCAGCAGCGTAGTAGTACACGGGATGGTGGAGCTGTTTTTT	CASSVVVHGMVELFF
NA	TRBV6-1	NA	TRBJ2-1	TGTGCCAGCAGTGAAGACCGGTACCACTCAGGGGCGCGCCTCAATGAGCAGTTCTTC	CASSEDRYHSGARLNEQFF
NA	TRBV2	once	TRBJ1-6	TGTGCCAGCATCGAATTGGGGCAGGGCAATTCACCCCTCCACTTT	CASIELGQGNSPLHF
NA	TRBV28	NA	TRBJ1-6	TGTGCCAGCAGAAGGGTGGCAAGATCACCCCTCCACTTT	CASRRVARSPLHF
TRBD2	TRBV18	NA	TRBJ2-3	TGTGCCAGCTCACCTCGGACTAGCGGGAGCACAGATACGCAGTATTTT	CASSPRTSGSTDTQYF
NA	TRBV27	NA	TRBJ2-1	TGTGCCAGCAGCGGGGAGTTTGAGCTCAGAGGTCTGGATGAGCAGTTCTTC	CASSGEFELRGLDEQFF
TRBD2	TRBV7-2	NA	TRBJ2-3	TGTGCCAGCAGCGAGGCTAGCGGGGGGGCAGATACGCAGTATTTT	CASSEASGGADTQYF
NA	TRBV6-2/TRBV6-3	NA	TRBJ2-3	TGTGCCAGCAGTTCTCGGGCGGGGACGCTATCCACAGATACGCAGTATTTT	CASSSRAGTLSTDTQYF
NA	TRBV19	NA	TRBJ2-1	TGTGCCAGTAGTAACGGACTTAACAATGAGCAGTTCTTC	CASSNGLNNEQFF
NA	TRBV18	NA	TRBJ1-1	TGTGCCAGCTCATCAAGACAGGTCCTGGCTTTCTTT	CASSSRQVLAFF
NA	TRBV4-1	few	TRBJ2-1	TGCGCCAGCAGCCAACAGGAGAGCTCCTACAATGAGCAGTTCTTC	CASSQQESSYNEQFF
NA	TRBV5-1	NA	TRBJ1-1	TGCGCCAGCAGCTTTGGGCGGGATAGTACTGAAGCTTTCTTT	CASSFGRDSTEAFF
TRBD1	TRBV5-1	NA	TRBJ1-1	TGCGCCAGCAGCCAGGGGACAGTGAACACTGAAGCTTTCTTT	CASSQGTVNTEAFF
TRBD2	TRBV5-1	once	TRBJ2-3	TGCGCCAGCAGCTTGGCTACTAGCGGGGGTGGAGATACGCAGTATTTT	CASSLATSGGGDTQYF